Following are 9 T cell receptor beta chains from one sample sequenced in a study of T cells in Graves' hyperthyroidism and ophthalmopathy. RNA transcripts provided the source from which TCR beta CDR3 regions were amplified. With the HTBI primer set, the TCR CDR3 went through a first round of RT-PCR. Each CDR3 protein is one row after TCRdb ran MiXCR on the multiplex PCR reads. Of roughly 800,000 distinct CDR3 sequences in the sample, roughly 37% were seen once. Sequenced input: blood. The receptor set was obtained from a man aged 18 to 35 with Graves' hyperthyroidism.

The chain recombines TRBV5-4 with TRBJ1-1; 7 nucleotides line up with TRBD1. J gave up 1 base and V 4 bases, and 7 bases lay outside the gene matches. The length of the CDR3 is 15 residues. Looked up from germline, CDR1 is SGHNT and CDR2 is YYREEE (reference sequence). The CDR3 loop reads CASSQDDRENTEAFF. The CDR3 nucleotides read TGTGCCAGCAGCCAAGATGACAGGGAGAACACTGAAGCTTTCTTT. Combining the CDR3 with reference TRBV5-4 and TRBJ1-1 gives the whole variable domain ETGVTQSPTHLIKTRGQQVTLRCSSQSGHNTVSWYQQALGQGPQFIFQYYREEENGRGNFPPRFSGLQFPNYSSELNVNALELDDSALYLCASSQDDRENTEAFFGQGTRLTVV.

The sample holds many counts of this clonotype. V usage is TRBV15 and J usage is TRBJ2-7; perhaps TRBD2 as D (5 bases). The germline V gene has CDR1 LNHNV and CDR2 YYDKDF (reference sequence). V dropped 6 bases and J dropped 2 bases, with 14 bases sitting between them. This CDR3 spans 14 amino acids. CDR3 loop: CATSPRGGTYEQYF. For the CDR3, the DNA is TGTGCCACCAGTCCCCGGGGTGGAACCTACGAGCAGTACTTC.

The rearrangement uses TRBV19 and TRBJ1-6; TRBD1 matches 7 bases. The CDR3 loop spans 16 amino acids. The germline CDR1 and CDR2 sequences are LNHDA and SQIVND (reference sequence). The V and J ends lost 8 bases and 3 bases, in that order; junction bases with no gene match: 10. Here the CDR3 DNA reads TGTGCCAGTCGCTTATTCCGACAGGGCTATAATTCACCCCTCCACTTT. Translating gives CASRLFRQGYNSPLHF.

This clonotype occurred many times. The chain couples TRBV20-1 to TRBJ2-7; TRBD2 matches 9 bases. CDR1 and CDR2 from the germline V gene are DFQATT and SNEGSKA (reference sequence). The CDR3 is 12 residues long. V shed 7 bases and J 3 bases; nucleotides not matched to a gene: 4. In DNA form, the CDR3 reads TGCAGTGAAGGGACTAGCAGCTACGAGCAGTACTTC. It specifies CSEGTSSYEQYF.

The V gene is TRBV20-1, the J gene TRBJ2-7; possibly TRBD1 for D (6 bases). The CDR3 sequence is 14 residues long. Germline V lookup: CDR1 DFQATT, CDR2 SNEGSKA (reference sequence). With 5 bases removed from V and 1 base from J, the gap between germline ends came to 15 bases. The CDR3 sequence is CSAGPDRDSYEQYF. In DNA form, the CDR3 reads TGCAGTGCTGGACCGGACAGAGATTCCTACGAGCAGTACTTC.

This clonotype was counted a few times. V and J are TRBV25-1 and TRBJ1-6; no reliable D call. The CDR3 consists of 13 residues. The V gene's germline CDR1 is MGHDK and CDR2 SYGVNS. The ends were cut back, 3 bases at V and 9 bases at J, with 9 bases in the middle. The CDR3 DNA follows: TGTGCCAGCAGTGATCTGATCAGTTCACCCCTCCACTTT. Translating gives CASSDLISSPLHF.

The sample holds many counts of this clonotype. The genes are TRBV9 and TRBJ1-1; 8 nucleotides agree with TRBD1. The CDR3 is 14 residues long. V dropped 5 bases and J dropped 4; count of bases not matched to a gene: 7. Germline CDR1 reads SGDLS; CDR2 reads YYNGEE. CDR3 residues: CASRPRTGPTEAFF. DNA for the CDR3: TGTGCCAGCAGACCGAGGACAGGGCCCACTGAAGCTTTCTTT.

This chain uses TRBV5-1 with TRBJ2-5; D not resolved. The CDR3 runs 13 residues. Germline assignment: CDR1 SGHRS and CDR2 YFSETQ. The V end was cut by 3 bases, the J end by 5 bases, with 11 bases between. For the CDR3, the DNA is TGCGCCAGCAGCTCATTCACGGGCGAGACCCAGTACTTC. Translating gives CASSSFTGETQYF.

This clonotype was recorded a few times. The chain combines TRBV7-9 with TRBJ1-1; 7 bases line up with TRBD1. Germline CDR1 SEHNR, CDR2 FQNEAQ (reference sequence). Germline trimming cut 5 bases from V and 1 base from J; bases unmatched to any gene: 7. The CDR3 contains 15 residues. CDR3 in amino acids: CASSRGQAWNTEAFF. The CDR3 region has the DNA TGTGCCAGCAGCCGAGGACAGGCATGGAACACTGAAGCTTTCTTT.